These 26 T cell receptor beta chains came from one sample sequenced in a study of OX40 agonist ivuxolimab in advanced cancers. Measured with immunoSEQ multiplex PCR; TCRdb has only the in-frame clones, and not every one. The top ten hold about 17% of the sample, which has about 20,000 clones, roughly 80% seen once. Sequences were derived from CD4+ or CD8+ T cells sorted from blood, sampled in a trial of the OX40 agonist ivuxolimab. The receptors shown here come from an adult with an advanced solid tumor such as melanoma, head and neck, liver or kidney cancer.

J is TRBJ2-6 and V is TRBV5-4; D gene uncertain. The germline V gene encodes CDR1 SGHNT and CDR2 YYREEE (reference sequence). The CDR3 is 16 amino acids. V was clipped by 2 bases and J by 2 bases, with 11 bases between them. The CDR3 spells CASSLPPGAGANVLTF. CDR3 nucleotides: TGTGCCAGCAGCTTACCCCCGGGTGCTGGGGCCAACGTCCTGACTTTC.

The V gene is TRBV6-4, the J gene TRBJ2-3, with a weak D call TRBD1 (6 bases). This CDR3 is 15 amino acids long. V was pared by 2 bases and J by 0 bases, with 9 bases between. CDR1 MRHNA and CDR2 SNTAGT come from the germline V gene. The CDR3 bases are TGTGCCAGCAGTGACGGGGGCACTAGCACAGATACGCAGTATTTT. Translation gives CASSDGGTSTDTQYF.

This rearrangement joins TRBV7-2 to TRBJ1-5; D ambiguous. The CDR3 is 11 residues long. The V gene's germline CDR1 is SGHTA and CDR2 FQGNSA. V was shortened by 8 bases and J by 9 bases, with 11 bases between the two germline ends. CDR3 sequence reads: CASGNDWPQHF. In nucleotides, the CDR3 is TGTGCCAGCGGGAATGATTGGCCCCAGCATTTT. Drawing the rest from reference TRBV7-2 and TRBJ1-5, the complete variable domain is GAGVSQSPSNKVTEKGKDVELRCDPISGHTALYWYRQSLGQGLEFLIYFQGNSAPDKSGLPSDRFSAERTGGSVSTLTIQRTQQEDSAVYLCASGNDWPQHFGDGTRLSIL.

CDR3 bases: TGCAGTGCTAGAGTGGAAAACACCATATATTTT. This codes for CSARVENTIYF. This chain joins TRBV20-1 and TRBJ1-3; no clear D. Germline V gives CDR1 DFQATT, CDR2 SNEGSKA (reference sequence). The CDR3 totals 11 residues. V lost 1 base, J lost 6 bases, and 4 bases lay in between.

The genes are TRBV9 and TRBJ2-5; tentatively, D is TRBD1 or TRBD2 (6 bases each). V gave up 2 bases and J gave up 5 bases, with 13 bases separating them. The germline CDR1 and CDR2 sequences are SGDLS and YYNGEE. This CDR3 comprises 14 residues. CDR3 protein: CASSVWGAGETQYF. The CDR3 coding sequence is TGTGCCAGCAGCGTTTGGGGGGCCGGGGAGACCCAGTACTTC.

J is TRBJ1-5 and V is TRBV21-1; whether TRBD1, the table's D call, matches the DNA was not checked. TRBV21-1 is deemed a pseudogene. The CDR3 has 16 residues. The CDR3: CASSKFRDRPNQPQHF. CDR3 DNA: TGTGCCAGCAGCAAATTCCGGGACAGACCCAATCAGCCCCAGCATTTT.

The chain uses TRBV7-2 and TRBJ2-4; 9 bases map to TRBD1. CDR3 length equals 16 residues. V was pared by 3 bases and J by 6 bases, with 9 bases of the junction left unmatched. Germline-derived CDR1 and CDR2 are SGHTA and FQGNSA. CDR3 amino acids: CASSLGTGTLGNIQYF. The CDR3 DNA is TGTGCCAGCAGCTTGGGGACAGGGACCCTAGGAAACATTCAGTACTTC.

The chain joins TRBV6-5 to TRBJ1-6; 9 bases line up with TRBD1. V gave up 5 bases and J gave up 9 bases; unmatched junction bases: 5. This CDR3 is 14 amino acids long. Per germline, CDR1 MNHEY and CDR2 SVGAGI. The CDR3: CASSRGTGSSPLHF. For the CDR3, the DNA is TGTGCCAGCAGTCGCGGGACAGGGTCTTCACCCCTCCACTTT.

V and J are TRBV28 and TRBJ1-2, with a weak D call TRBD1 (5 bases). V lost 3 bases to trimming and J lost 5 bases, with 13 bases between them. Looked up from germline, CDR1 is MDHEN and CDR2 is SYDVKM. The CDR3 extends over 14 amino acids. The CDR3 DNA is TGTGCCAGCAGTTTCGGGTTGGGGGGGTATGGCTACACCTTC. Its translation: CASSFGLGGYGYTF.

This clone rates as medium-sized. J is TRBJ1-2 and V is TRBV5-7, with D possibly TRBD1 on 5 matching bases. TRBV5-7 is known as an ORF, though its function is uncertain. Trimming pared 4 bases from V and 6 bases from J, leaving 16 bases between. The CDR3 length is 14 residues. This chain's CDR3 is CASSTRQPTDGYTF. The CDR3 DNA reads TGTGCCAGCAGCACTCGACAGCCTACTGATGGCTACACCTTC.

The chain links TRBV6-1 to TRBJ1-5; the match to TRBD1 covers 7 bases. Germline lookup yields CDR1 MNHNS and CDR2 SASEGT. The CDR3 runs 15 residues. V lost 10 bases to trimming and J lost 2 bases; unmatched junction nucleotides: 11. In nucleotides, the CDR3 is TGTGCCATCATCCTAGACAGGGACGGCAATCAGCCCCAGCATTTT. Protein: CAIILDRDGNQPQHF.

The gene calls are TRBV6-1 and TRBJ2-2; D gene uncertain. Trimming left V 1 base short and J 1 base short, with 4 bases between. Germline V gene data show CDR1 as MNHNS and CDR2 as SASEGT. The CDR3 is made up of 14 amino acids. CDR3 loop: CASSEGGNTGELFF. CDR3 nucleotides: TGTGCCAGCAGTGAAGGGGGGAACACCGGGGAGCTGTTTTTT.

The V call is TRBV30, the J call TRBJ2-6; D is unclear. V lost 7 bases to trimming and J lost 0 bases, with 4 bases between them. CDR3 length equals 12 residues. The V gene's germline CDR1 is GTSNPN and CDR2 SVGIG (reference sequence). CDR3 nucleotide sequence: TGTGCCTCGGCCTCTGGGGCCAACGTCCTGACTTTC. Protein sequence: CASASGANVLTF. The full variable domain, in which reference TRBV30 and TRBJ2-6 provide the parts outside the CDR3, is SQTIHQWPATLVQPVGSPLSLECTVEGTSNPNLYWYRQAAGRGLQLLFYSVGIGQISSEVPQNLSASRPQDRQFILSSKKLLLSDSGFYLCASASGANVLTFGAGSRLTVL.

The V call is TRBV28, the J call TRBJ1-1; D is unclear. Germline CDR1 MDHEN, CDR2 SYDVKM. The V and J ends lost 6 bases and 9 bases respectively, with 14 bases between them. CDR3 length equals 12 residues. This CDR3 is CASSSGPTKAFF. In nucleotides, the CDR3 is TGTGCCAGCAGCTCAGGACCGACTAAAGCTTTCTTT.

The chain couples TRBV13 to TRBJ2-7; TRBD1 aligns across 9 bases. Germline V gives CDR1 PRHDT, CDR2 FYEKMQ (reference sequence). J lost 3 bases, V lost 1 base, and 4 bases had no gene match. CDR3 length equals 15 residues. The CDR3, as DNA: TGTGCCAGCAGCTTAGAAGGGACAGGGCGCTACGAGCAGTACTTC. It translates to CASSLEGTGRYEQYF.

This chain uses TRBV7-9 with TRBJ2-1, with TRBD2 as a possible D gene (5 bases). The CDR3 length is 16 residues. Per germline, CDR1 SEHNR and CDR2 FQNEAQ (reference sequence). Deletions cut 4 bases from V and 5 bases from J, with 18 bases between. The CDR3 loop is CASSSQDFSRDNEQFF. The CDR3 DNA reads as TGTGCCAGCAGCTCCCAGGACTTTTCGCGGGACAATGAGCAGTTCTTC.

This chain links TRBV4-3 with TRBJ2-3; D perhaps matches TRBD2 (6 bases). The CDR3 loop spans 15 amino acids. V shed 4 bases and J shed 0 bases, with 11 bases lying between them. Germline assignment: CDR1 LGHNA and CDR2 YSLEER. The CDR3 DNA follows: TGCGCCAGCAGCCTCTCAGGGACTAGCACAGATACGCAGTATTTT. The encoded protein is CASSLSGTSTDTQYF.

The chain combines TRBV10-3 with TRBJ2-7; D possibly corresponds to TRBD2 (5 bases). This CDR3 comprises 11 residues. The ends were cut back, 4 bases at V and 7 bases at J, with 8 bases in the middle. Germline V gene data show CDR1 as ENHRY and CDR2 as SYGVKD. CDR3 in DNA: TGTGCCATCAGTGTGACGGGGGAGCAGTACTTC. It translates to CAISVTGEQYF.

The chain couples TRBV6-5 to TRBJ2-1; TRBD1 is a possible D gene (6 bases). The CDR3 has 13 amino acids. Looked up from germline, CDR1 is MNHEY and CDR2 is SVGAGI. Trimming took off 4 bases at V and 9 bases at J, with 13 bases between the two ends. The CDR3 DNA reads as TGTGCCAGCAGTTTAGCAGGCAGGGGTGAGCAGTTCTTC. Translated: CASSLAGRGEQFF.

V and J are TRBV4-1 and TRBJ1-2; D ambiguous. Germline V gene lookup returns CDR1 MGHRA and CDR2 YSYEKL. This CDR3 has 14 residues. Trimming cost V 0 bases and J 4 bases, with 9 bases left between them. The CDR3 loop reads CASSQEVELYGYTF. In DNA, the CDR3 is TGCGCCAGCAGCCAAGAAGTCGAACTCTATGGCTACACCTTC.

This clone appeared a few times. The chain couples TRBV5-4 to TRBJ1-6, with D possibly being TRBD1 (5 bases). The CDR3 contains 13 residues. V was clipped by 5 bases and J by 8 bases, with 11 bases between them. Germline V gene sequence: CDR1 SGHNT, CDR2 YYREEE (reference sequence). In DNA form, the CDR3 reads TGTGCCAGCAGAGCGGGAGGGGATTCACCCCTCCACTTT. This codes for CASRAGGDSPLHF.

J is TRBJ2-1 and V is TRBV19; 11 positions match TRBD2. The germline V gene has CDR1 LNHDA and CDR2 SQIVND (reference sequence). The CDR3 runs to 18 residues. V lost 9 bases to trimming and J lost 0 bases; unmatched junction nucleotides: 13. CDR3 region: CASKGLAGIGGSYNEQFF. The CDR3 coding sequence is TGTGCCAGCAAAGGACTAGCGGGCATCGGAGGCTCCTACAATGAGCAGTTCTTC.

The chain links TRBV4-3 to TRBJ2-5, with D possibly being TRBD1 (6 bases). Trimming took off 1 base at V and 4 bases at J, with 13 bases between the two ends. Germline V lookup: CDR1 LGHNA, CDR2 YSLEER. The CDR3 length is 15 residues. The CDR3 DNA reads TGCGCCAGCAGCCAAGGCGCACAGGGTGGAGAGACCCAGTACTTC. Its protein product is CASSQGAQGGETQYF.

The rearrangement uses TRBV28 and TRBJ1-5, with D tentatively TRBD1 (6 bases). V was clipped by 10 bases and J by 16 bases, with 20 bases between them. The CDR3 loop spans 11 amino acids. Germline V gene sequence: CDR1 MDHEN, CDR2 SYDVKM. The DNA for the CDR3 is TGTGCCACCTCTGAGGTACGGGACATACATTTT. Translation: CATSEVRDIHF.

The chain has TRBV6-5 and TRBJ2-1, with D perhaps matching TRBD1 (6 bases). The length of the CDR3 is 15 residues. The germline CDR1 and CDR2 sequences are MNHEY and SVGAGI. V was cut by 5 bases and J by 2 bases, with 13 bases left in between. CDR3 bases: TGTGCCAGCAGTCCGACGACAGGTACCTACAATGAGCAGTTCTTC. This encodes CASSPTTGTYNEQFF.

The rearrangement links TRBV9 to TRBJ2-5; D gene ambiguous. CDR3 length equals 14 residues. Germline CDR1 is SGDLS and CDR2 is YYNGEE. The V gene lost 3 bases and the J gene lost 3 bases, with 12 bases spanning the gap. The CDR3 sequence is CASSGGKAKETQYF. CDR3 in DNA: TGTGCCAGCAGCGGCGGCAAGGCTAAAGAGACCCAGTACTTC. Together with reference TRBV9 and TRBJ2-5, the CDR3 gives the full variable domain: DSGVTQTPKHLITATGQRVTLRCSPRSGDLSVYWYQQSLDQGLQFLIQYYNGEERAKGNILERFSAQQFPDLHSELNLSSLELGDSALYFCASSGGKAKETQYFGPGTRLLVL.